These 20 T cell receptor beta chains originate from one sample sequenced in a study of blood T cell repertoires in COVID-19 (dated by TCRdb to the early 2020s). Libraries were built with the immunoSEQ multiplex PCR assay. The clones in this table, taken by TCRdb from immuneACCESS, are in-frame only. Not every clone is retained; where verified, under half of the shortfall comes from an unresolved V gene, and the cause of the rest is unknown. Across this sample there are roughly 100,000 clones, with roughly nine tenths seen only once. The ten largest clones capture approximately 5% of the sample. Sequencing was carried out using peripheral blood. The receptors here all came from a human donor in a cohort sampled during active COVID-19.

The rearrangement uses TRBV7-2 and TRBJ2-3; TRBD2 agrees at 10 bases. CDR3 length: 17 residues. Germline lookup yields CDR1 SGHTA and CDR2 FQGNSA. V was clipped by 1 base and J by 1 base; unmatched bases: 5. The CDR3 is CASSLVGLAGGTDTQYF. In DNA, the CDR3 is TGTGCCAGCAGCTTAGTGGGGCTAGCGGGAGGCACAGATACGCAGTATTTT.

This clone was seen just once. This chain connects TRBV28 to TRBJ2-2; weak D call: TRBD2 (5 bases). The CDR3 has 14 amino acids. Germline V gene lookup returns CDR1 MDHEN and CDR2 SYDVKM. V was pared by 6 bases and J by 0 bases, with 8 bases between. The CDR3 spells CASSTDSNTGELFF. DNA of the CDR3: TGTGCCAGCAGCACGGACTCGAACACCGGGGAGCTGTTTTTT.

The rearrangement joins TRBV7-6 to TRBJ2-7; TRBD1 is a possible D gene (6 bases). The germline V and J ends were trimmed by 5 bases and 1 base, with 15 bases remaining between them. CDR3 length equals 15 residues. Germline V gene sequence: CDR1 SGHVS, CDR2 FNYEAQ. The CDR3 loop reads CASSLYRDKSYEQYF. For the CDR3, the DNA is TGTGCCAGCAGCCTGTACCGGGACAAGTCCTACGAGCAGTACTTC.

The chain is built from TRBV30 and TRBJ2-3; the match to TRBD1 covers 7 bases. This CDR3 contains 17 residues. After removal of 4 bases from V and 4 bases from J, the junction contained 17 bases not matched to a gene. CDR1 GTSNPN and CDR2 SVGIG come from the germline V gene (reference sequence). DNA for the CDR3: TGTGCCTGGATTCCCTTCAGGGGGATCGCAAGACCAGATACGCAGTATTTT. This encodes CAWIPFRGIARPDTQYF.

The chain recombines TRBV12-3 or TRBV12-4 with TRBJ2-2; D is ambiguous. The CDR3 contains 12 residues. V was clipped by 7 bases and J by 1 base, with 4 bases between them. For the CDR3, the DNA is TGTGCCAGCACCATGAACACCGGGGAGCTGTTTTTT. Amino acids: CASTMNTGELFF.

The chain links TRBV9 to TRBJ2-3, with no clear D. Trimming left V 4 bases short and J 2 bases short, with 2 bases between. The germline gives CDR1 SGDLS, CDR2 YYNGEE. The CDR3 consists of 11 residues. The CDR3 region has the DNA TGTGCCAGCAGCCTCACAGATACGCAGTATTTT. Protein: CASSLTDTQYF.

This chain's CDR3 is CAISSLQGQDTQYF. The CDR3 coding sequence is TGTGCCATCAGCTCCCTTCAGGGCCAGGATACGCAGTATTTT. The genes are TRBV10-3 and TRBJ2-3; a weak D match, TRBD1 (5 bases). CDR3 size: 14 residues. Trimming took off 6 bases at V and 6 bases at J, with 16 bases between the two ends. Germline assignment: CDR1 ENHRY and CDR2 SYGVKD.

The CDR3 nucleotides read TGTGCCAGCAGCCGACTAGATGGAGAGACCCAGTACTTC. Encoded protein: CASSRLDGETQYF. This chain links TRBV6-5 with TRBJ2-5; a weak D match, TRBD2 (6 bases). Germline V gene sequence: CDR1 MNHEY, CDR2 SVGAGI. The CDR3 runs to 13 residues. Deletions cut 6 bases from V and 4 bases from J, with 12 bases between.

The chain uses TRBV6-6 and TRBJ1-5, with D unclear. This CDR3 is 15 amino acids long. Trimming left V 2 bases short and J 6 bases short, with 14 bases between. Germline lookup yields CDR1 MNHNY and CDR2 SVGAGI (reference sequence). CDR3 protein: CASSYGPGLSQPQHF. The CDR3 DNA is TGTGCCAGCAGTTACGGCCCGGGTTTGAGTCAGCCCCAGCATTTT.

This chain links TRBV7-9 with TRBJ2-1, with TRBD2 matching over 12 bases. J lost 9 bases, V lost 7 bases, and 10 bases had no gene match. Germline CDR1 reads SEHNR; CDR2 reads FQNEAQ (reference sequence). The CDR3 contains 15 residues. CDR3 in amino acids: CASILAGGPIVEQFF. The CDR3 DNA sequence: TGTGCCAGCATCCTAGCGGGGGGGCCGATAGTTGAGCAGTTCTTC.

The rearrangement links TRBV28 to TRBJ2-3; D possibly corresponds to TRBD1 (5 bases). Trimming removed 7 bases at V and 2 bases at J, with 10 bases between. The length of the CDR3 is 13 residues. Germline CDR1 and CDR2: MDHEN and SYDVKM. The CDR3 loop is CASIDRDTDTQYF. The DNA for the CDR3 is TGTGCCAGCATCGACAGAGACACAGATACGCAGTATTTT. Together with reference TRBV28 and TRBJ2-3, the CDR3 gives the full variable domain: DVKVTQSSRYLVKRTGEKVFLECVQDMDHENMFWYRQDPGLGLRLIYFSYDVKMKEKGDIPEGYSVSREKKERFSLILESASTNQTSMYLCASIDRDTDTQYFGPGTRLTVL.

This chain links TRBV3-1 (or the pseudogene TRBV3-2) with TRBJ2-4; D is undetermined. The CDR3 totals 16 residues. Trimming cost V 1 base and J 0 bases, with 10 bases left between them. CDR1 and CDR2 (germline): LGHDT, YNNKEL (reference sequence). This CDR3 is CASSQGQVIAKNIQYF. CDR3 in DNA: TGTGCCAGCAGCCAAGGGCAGGTGATAGCCAAAAACATTCAGTACTTC.

This clone was seen only once. The V gene is TRBV27, the J gene TRBJ2-3; D is perhaps TRBD1 (7 bases). The CDR3 totals 13 residues. CDR1 and CDR2 (germline): MNHEY, SMNVEV (reference sequence). Trimming took 6 bases from V and 3 from J, leaving 10 bases between them. In DNA, the CDR3 is TGTGCCAGCAGGCCAGGGGGGACAGATACGCAGTATTTT. Translating it yields CASRPGGTDTQYF.

The rearrangement uses TRBV5-1 and TRBJ2-1; D is unclear. Trimming cost V 1 base and J 8 bases, with 13 bases left between them. CDR1 is SGHRS, CDR2 YFSETQ, per germline. The CDR3 is made up of 14 amino acids. CDR3 sequence reads: CASSLNSPRDEQFF. Here the CDR3 DNA reads TGCGCCAGCAGCTTGAATTCCCCACGGGATGAGCAGTTCTTC.

The chain combines TRBV13 with TRBJ1-2; 10 bases match TRBD1. Germline lookup yields CDR1 PRHDT and CDR2 FYEKMQ (reference sequence). There are 15 residues in the CDR3. J lost 6 bases, V lost 5 bases, and 9 bases had no gene match. As DNA, the CDR3 is TGTGCCAGCAGCGGTAGGGACAGGGGCAAAGATGGCTACACCTTC. It codes for CASSGRDRGKDGYTF.

The rearrangement joins TRBV10-3 to TRBJ2-7, with D possibly matching TRBD1 (6 bases). With 4 bases removed from V and 6 bases from J, the gap between germline ends came to 10 bases. There are 12 residues in the CDR3. The germline V gene has CDR1 ENHRY and CDR2 SYGVKD. The CDR3 spells CAISAGASEQYF. The CDR3 region has the DNA TGTGCCATCAGTGCAGGGGCTTCCGAGCAGTACTTC.

The rearrangement joins TRBV5-1 to TRBJ2-3, with 10 bases matching TRBD2. CDR1 SGHRS and CDR2 YFSETQ come from the germline V gene. The CDR3 totals 16 residues. V was clipped by 3 bases and J by 3 bases; unmatched bases: 7. The CDR3 protein is CASSSGGLAATDTQYF. The CDR3 bases are TGCGCCAGCAGCTCGGGTGGACTAGCGGCTACAGATACGCAGTATTTT.

V gene TRBV5-4 combines with J gene TRBJ1-6; a weak D match, TRBD1 (6 bases). Between the trimmed V and J ends, which lost 4 bases and 8 bases, there was a span of 13 bases. Germline lookup yields CDR1 SGHNT and CDR2 YYREEE (reference sequence). CDR3 size: 14 residues. The CDR3 is CASSENRVHSPLHF. The CDR3 coding sequence is TGTGCCAGCAGCGAAAACAGGGTACATTCACCCCTCCACTTT.

The gene calls are TRBV5-1 and TRBJ2-7, with 7 bases lining up with TRBD1. V trimming: 4 bases; J trimming: 2 bases; junction bases outside the gene matches: 6. Germline assignment: CDR1 SGHRS and CDR2 YFSETQ. The CDR3 is made up of 14 amino acids. The CDR3 DNA sequence: TGCGCCAGCAGCCTTACTGGGACAGCCTACGAGCAGTACTTC. It specifies CASSLTGTAYEQYF.

The chain recombines TRBV2 with TRBJ2-3; D gene uncertain. Germline V gene data show CDR1 as SNHLY and CDR2 as FYNNEI. The CDR3 is 13 amino acids. Trimming took off 4 bases at V and 1 base at J, with 6 bases between the two ends. The CDR3 DNA is TGTGCCAGCAGTGTCCATGGCACAGATACGCAGTATTTT. The encoded protein is CASSVHGTDTQYF.